This is a list of T cell receptor beta chains from one sample in a study of low-dose radiotherapy and immunotherapy resistance in tumors. TCRdb passed the reads through MiXCR, listing each CDR3 protein once. The sample lists 65,000 to 95,000 distinct CDR3 sequences, about 20% seen once, with approximately 6% in the top ten. Sample: PBMCs, taken before treatment. These receptor sequences come from a male donor with prostate cancer. The CDR3 runs from the conserved cysteine through the conserved F or W. The D gene is left open where the match is weak. A row's size may be missing; if present it is once, few, many or a size class.

J,D,V,size,DNA,CDR3
TRBJ2-5,NA,TRBV30,many,TGTGCCTGGAGTGTCGAAAAGACCCAGTACTTC,CAWSVEKTQYF
TRBJ1-1,NA,TRBV3-1,many,TGTGCCAGCAGCCAAGAGACGCAATCAGCTTTCTTT,CASSQETQSAFF
TRBJ2-3,NA,TRBV29-1,NA,TGCAGCGTTGCGGGGTTGGAGCATACGCAGTATTTT,CSVAGLEHTQYF
TRBJ1-2,NA,TRBV5-1,many,TGCGCCAGCAGCCACGGAGAGCTTGGCTACACCTTC,CASSHGELGYTF
TRBJ2-7,NA,TRBV4-1,many,TGCGCCAGCAGCCAAGACTCGCCGCGGGGGCAATCCTCCTACGAGCAGTACTTC,CASSQDSPRGQSSYEQYF
TRBJ2-1,NA,TRBV1,many,TGCACCAGCAGCCAAGGAAATACTGAGGTGGGATTGTATACAGGGTCTTACAATGAGCAGTTCTTC,CTSSQGNTEVGLYTGSYNEQFF
TRBJ2-4,TRBD1,TRBV5-4,many,TGTGCCAGCAGCCCACCGGGACAGGGGGCCGTAAACATTCAGTACTTC,CASSPPGQGAVNIQYF
TRBJ1-4,TRBD1,TRBV7-9,few,TGTGCCAGCAGCCTCCAGGGGGCGAGCGAAAAACTGTTTTTT,CASSLQGASEKLFF
TRBJ2-7,TRBD2,TRBV5-1,many,TGCGCCAGCAGCCTCGGGACTAGCGGGAGGGGCGAGCAGTACTTC,CASSLGTSGRGEQYF
TRBJ1-2,TRBD1,TRBV4-3,many,TGCGCCAGCAGCCAAGGACAGGGAGGCGCTAACTATGGCTACACCTTC,CASSQGQGGANYGYTF
TRBJ2-3,NA,TRBV7-2,many,TGTGCCAGCAGCGCGGAGACTAGCACAGATACGCAGTATTTT,CASSAETSTDTQYF
TRBJ2-3,TRBD1,TRBV14,many,TGTGCCAGCAGCGGGACAGGGTTCCCAGATACGCAGTATTTT,CASSGTGFPDTQYF
TRBJ2-4,TRBD1,TRBV28,many,TGTGCCAGCAGTGAACAGGGGGCCAAAAACATTCAGTACTTC,CASSEQGAKNIQYF
TRBJ2-1,NA,TRBV21-1,few,TGTGCCAGCAGCAAAGATCAGGGACAGGGGAACTATTTAAGCTCCTACAATGAGCAGTTCTTC,CASSKDQGQGNYLSSYNEQFF
TRBJ1-1,NA,TRBV6-6,many,TGTGCCAGCAGTTACTCGGGGGGGACGAGCACTGAAGCTTTCTTT,CASSYSGGTSTEAFF
TRBJ1-2,TRBD1,TRBV20-1,many,TGCAGTGCTAGAGATCCGGCAGGGGGATCGAATGGCTACACCTTC,CSARDPAGGSNGYTF
TRBJ2-1,NA,TRBV20-1,many,TGCAGTGCTAGAGATTCAGGGCTCCAGGGCGATGAGCAGTTCTTC,CSARDSGLQGDEQFF
TRBJ1-3,NA,TRBV9,many,TGTGCCAGCAGCGTAGGAGAGATGGGAAACACCATATATTTT,CASSVGEMGNTIYF
TRBJ2-1,TRBD2,TRBV18,few,TGTGCCAGCTCACCACCGGAGAAGGGAGGGACCTACAATGAGCAGTTCTTC,CASSPPEKGGTYNEQFF
TRBJ2-7,TRBD2,TRBV10-3,NA,TGTGCCACTATGGGGACTAGCGGGCGCTCTTCCTACGAGCAGTACTTC,CATMGTSGRSSYEQYF
TRBJ2-1,TRBD2,TRBV30,many,TGTGCCTGGAGTAGAGCGGGAGGTCCTTACAATGAGCAGTTCTTC,CAWSRAGGPYNEQFF
TRBJ2-1,NA,TRBV5-5,NA,TGTGCCAGCAGCCTCCGCGGGGTAAGCTCCTACAATGAGCAGTTCTTC,CASSLRGVSSYNEQFF
TRBJ2-7,NA,TRBV6-5,many,TGTGCCAGCAAGATGACTAGATCCTACGAGCAGTACTTC,CASKMTRSYEQYF
TRBJ1-5,NA,TRBV6-2/TRBV6-3,many,TGTGCCAGCAGACCACGGACAGTTAGAAATCAGCCCCAGCATTTT,CASRPRTVRNQPQHF
TRBJ1-3,TRBD1,TRBV6-8,NA,TGTGCCAGCAGTTACTCTGATCTAGGGGGCACTGGAAACACCATATATTTT,CASSYSDLGGTGNTIYF
TRBJ1-4,NA,TRBV2,NA,TGTGCCAGCAGTGAAGGAGACATTGATGAAAAACTGTTTTTT,CASSEGDIDEKLFF
TRBJ2-7,NA,TRBV7-2,NA,TGTGCCAGCAGCTTAGGAGCGCGGAGCTACGAGCAGTACTTC,CASSLGARSYEQYF
TRBJ1-1,NA,TRBV13,once,TGTGCCAGCAGCTTAGGCGGTAGAGGACCGGGCCCTGAAGCTTTCTTT,CASSLGGRGPGPEAFF
TRBJ2-7,TRBD1,TRBV12-3/TRBV12-4,NA,TGTGCCAGCAGATACGGACAGGGTCACTACGAGCAGTACTTC,CASRYGQGHYEQYF
TRBJ2-1,TRBD2,TRBV7-9,many,TGTGCCAGCAGCTTATTACGGGAGGGGGGCAATGAGCAGTTCTTC,CASSLLREGGNEQFF
TRBJ1-5,NA,TRBV7-7,many,TGTGCTAGCAGCTTAGCACTGAATCAGCCCCAGCATTTT,CASSLALNQPQHF
TRBJ2-7,NA,TRBV7-3,many,TGTGCCAGCAAGGCTAGCGCCCACTCCTACGAGCAGTACTTC,CASKASAHSYEQYF
TRBJ1-5,TRBD1,TRBV23-1,many,TGCGCCAGCAGTCAAACATACAGGGGACGCGGCAATCAGCCCCAGCATTTT,CASSQTYRGRGNQPQHF
TRBJ1-6,NA,TRBV13,many,TGTGCCAGCAGCTCTAGGCGGACAGCGATTAATTCACCCCTCCACTTT,CASSSRRTAINSPLHF
TRBJ2-1,NA,TRBV7-7,many,TGTGCTAGCAGTCCAACAGGGTTGTCCCACAATGAGCAGTTCTTC,CASSPTGLSHNEQFF
TRBJ2-7,NA,TRBV12-3/TRBV12-4,many,TGTGCCAGCGGACCCGGGGACTTCCCATACGAGCAGTACTTC,CASGPGDFPYEQYF
TRBJ2-4,NA,TRBV27,many,TGTGCCAGCAGTGGGAATCCAACGGAACTAGCCAAAAACATTCAGTACTTC,CASSGNPTELAKNIQYF
TRBJ2-1,TRBD2,TRBV20-1,many,TGCAGTGCTAGTCGTGGGACTAGCGCGGGTGAGCAGTTCTTC,CSASRGTSAGEQFF
TRBJ2-5,NA,TRBV29-1,many,TGCAGCGTTGGACGGACGGGAGCGCTAGAGACCCAGTACTTC,CSVGRTGALETQYF
TRBJ1-6,TRBD1,TRBV7-9,many,TGTGCCAGCAGCCGAAGGACAGGGGACGTTGATTCACCCCTCCACTTT,CASSRRTGDVDSPLHF
TRBJ2-5,NA,TRBV20-1,many,TGCAGTGCTAGAGAATCTGAGACCCAGTACTTC,CSARESETQYF
TRBJ2-1,TRBD2,TRBV7-2,many,TGTGCCAGCAGCTTAGGGTGGACTAGCGGGATGAATGAGCAGTTCTTC,CASSLGWTSGMNEQFF
TRBJ1-1,NA,TRBV28,once,TGTGCCACTGGAGGGACGGAGAAGAACACTGAAGCTTTCTTT,CATGGTEKNTEAFF
TRBJ2-1,NA,TRBV11-3,once,TGTGCCAGCAGCTTAGTTGCCGATGAGCAGTTCTTC,CASSLVADEQFF